One sample yielded the 11 T cell receptor beta chains listed below, sequenced in a study of T cell responses to AZD1222 COVID-19 vaccine. Generated by immunoSEQ multiplex PCR, the TCRdb table keeps only in-frame clones and is missing some. The repertoire holds roughly 180,000 clones, around 90% seen once, with roughly 2% in the top ten. Specimen: peripheral blood, collected 28 days after the second AZD1222 dose. The origin of the receptors is an adult who received the AZD1222 COVID-19 vaccine.

The genes are TRBV6-6 and TRBJ2-1, with D maybe TRBD2 (5 bases). V gave up 8 bases and J gave up 2 bases, with 10 bases separating them. Germline V gene lookup returns CDR1 MNHNY and CDR2 SVGAGI (reference sequence). CDR3 length equals 13 residues. The CDR3 DNA is TGTGCCAGCGCAACCGGGGCCTACAATGAGCAGTTCTTC. Its translation is CASATGAYNEQFF.

CDR3 protein: CASSFSGRWYNEQFF. CDR3 nucleotides: TGTGCCAGCAGTTTTAGCGGGAGATGGTACAATGAGCAGTTCTTC. V usage is TRBV27 and J usage is TRBJ2-1, with 9 positions matching TRBD2. This CDR3 is 15 amino acids long. Germline V gene sequence: CDR1 MNHEY, CDR2 SMNVEV (reference sequence). Trimming at V came to 3 bases and at J to 4 bases, leaving 4 bases not matched to a gene.

Here the CDR3 DNA reads TGTGCCAGCAGCCCTTTCGGGATGTACCAAGAGACCCAGTACTTC. Its translation: CASSPFGMYQETQYF. This chain connects TRBV2 to TRBJ2-5, with D possibly being TRBD2 (5 bases). Germline loops: CDR1 SNHLY, CDR2 FYNNEI. The V end lost 6 bases, the J end lost 0 bases, and 14 bases lay between the germline ends. CDR3 length: 15 residues.

The rearrangement joins TRBV28 to TRBJ2-7, with D possibly being TRBD2 (5 bases). Germline-derived CDR1 and CDR2 are MDHEN and SYDVKM. This CDR3 comprises 15 residues. V lost 6 bases to trimming and J lost 2 bases, with 17 bases between them. Here the CDR3 reads CASSPHGGGAYEQYF. The CDR3 coding sequence is TGTGCCAGCAGCCCTCATGGCGGAGGAGCCTACGAGCAGTACTTC.

The J gene is TRBJ2-3, the V gene TRBV5-1, with D possibly called TRBD1 or TRBD2 (6 bases each). Germline assignment: CDR1 SGHRS and CDR2 YFSETQ. V shed 4 bases and J shed 0 bases, with 12 bases lying between them. CDR3 size: 15 residues. DNA of the CDR3: TGCGCCAGCAGCGGGACCGGGGGCAGCACAGATACGCAGTATTTT. Translated, it gives CASSGTGGSTDTQYF.

The CDR3 DNA sequence: TGTGCCAGCAGCCCGGGACAGGGGAACACCGGGGAGCTGTTTTTT. Its protein product is CASSPGQGNTGELFF. This chain links TRBV11-3 with TRBJ2-2, with TRBD1 identical over 9 bases. Germline trimming cut 5 bases from V and 1 base from J; bases unmatched to any gene: 2. Germline V gives CDR1 SGHNT, CDR2 YENEEA. This CDR3 has 15 residues.

The rearrangement joins TRBV5-4 to TRBJ2-5; 12 bases map to TRBD2. CDR3 length: 15 amino acids. CDR1 is SGHNT, CDR2 YYREEE, per germline (reference sequence). Trimming at V came to 4 bases and at J to 3 bases, leaving 4 bases not matched to a gene. CDR3 residues: CASSLRLAGEETQYF. The CDR3 nucleotides are TGTGCCAGCAGCCTGAGACTAGCGGGAGAAGAGACCCAGTACTTC.

In this sample, this clone turned up a few times. The V gene is TRBV10-2, the J gene TRBJ2-1; 8 positions match TRBD2. Per the germline V gene, CDR1 is WSHSY and CDR2 is SAAADI. The CDR3 totals 14 residues. Unmatched junction bases numbered 10, after V lost 6 bases and J lost 9 bases. The CDR3 bases are TGCGCCAGCAGATTAGCGGGAACGGTCGGTGAGCAGTTCTTC. Translation gives CASRLAGTVGEQFF.

Worth noting for this clone: In the same sample, other DNA sequences code for this CDR3. The rearrangement links TRBV18 to TRBJ1-5; D remains ambiguous. This CDR3 spans 13 amino acids. CDR1 is KGHSH, CDR2 LQKENI, per germline. The V gene lost 2 bases and the J gene lost 0 bases, with 2 bases spanning the gap. CDR3 in amino acids: CASSPDSNQPQHF. The CDR3, as DNA: TGTGCCAGCTCACCAGATAGCAATCAGCCCCAGCATTTT.

This clone was recorded a few times. The chain joins TRBV11-2 to TRBJ2-7; D is perhaps TRBD1 (5 bases). V was clipped by 5 bases and J by 2 bases, with 19 bases between them. This CDR3 contains 16 residues. Germline V gene sequence: CDR1 SGHAT, CDR2 FQNNGV. The CDR3: CASSPLSRRDPYEQYF. In DNA form, the CDR3 reads TGTGCCAGCAGCCCGCTTAGTCGCAGGGATCCCTACGAGCAGTACTTC.

V and J are TRBV10-3 and TRBJ2-7; TRBD1 matches 8 bases. The CDR3 is 11 amino acids. The germline V gene has CDR1 ENHRY and CDR2 SYGVKD. CDR3 DNA sequence: TGTGCCATCAGTGACGGGCAGGGGGCTTCCGTC. Translation gives CAISDGQGASV.